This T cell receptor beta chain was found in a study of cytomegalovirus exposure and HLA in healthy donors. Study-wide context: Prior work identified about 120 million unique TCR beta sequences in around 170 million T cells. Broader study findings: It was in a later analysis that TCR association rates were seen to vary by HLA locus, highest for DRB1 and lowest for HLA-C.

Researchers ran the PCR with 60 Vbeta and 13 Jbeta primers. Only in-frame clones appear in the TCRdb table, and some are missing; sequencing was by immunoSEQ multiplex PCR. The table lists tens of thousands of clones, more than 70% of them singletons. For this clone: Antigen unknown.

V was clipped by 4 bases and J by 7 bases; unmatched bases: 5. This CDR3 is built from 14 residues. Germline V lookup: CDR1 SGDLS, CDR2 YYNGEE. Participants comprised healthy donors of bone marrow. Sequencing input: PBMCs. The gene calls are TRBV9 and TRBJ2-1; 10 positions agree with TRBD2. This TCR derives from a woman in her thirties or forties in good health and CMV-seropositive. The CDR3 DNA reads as TGTGCCAGCAGCCTTAGCGGGGGGATAAATGAGCAGTTCTTC. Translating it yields CASSLSGGINEQFF.